This T cell receptor beta chain was captured in a study of Ad26.COV2.S vaccination and SARS-CoV-2 variants. Study background: The donor participated in the COV1001 trial, in its Ad26.COV2.S arm.

Treatment noted: some 20 received Ad26.COV2.S at low or high dose, single or two shots; roughly 5 received placebo; per-sample allocation not given. Collection of samples fell on day 63 after the first vaccine or placebo injection. Expression of Wuhan-strain SARS-CoV-2 spike came from the Ad26 vector that formed the vaccine. A note on this clone: Its target is unknown.

The table came from immunoSEQ multiplex PCR; TCRdb's copy has only in-frame clones and leaves some out. The repertoire holds approximately 480,000 clones, with around nine tenths as singletons. Trimming removed 3 bases at V and 0 bases at J, with 5 bases between. This CDR3 comprises 13 residues. The study's findings and limits: Overall T cell responses may have been underestimated by the analyses of TCR breadth and depth. Vaccine recipients surpassed placebo recipients in spike-specific TCR breadth.

V and J are TRBV12-3 or TRBV12-4 and TRBJ1-1, with D uncertain. The clonotype was recovered from a person aged 18-65 years who received the Ad26.COV2.S COVID-19 vaccine or a placebo. The material sequenced was peripheral blood, taken in a trial of Ad26.COV2.S vaccine versus placebo. The CDR3: CASSFGLNTEAFF. DNA for the CDR3: TGTGCCAGCAGTTTTGGCCTGAACACTGAAGCTTTCTTT.